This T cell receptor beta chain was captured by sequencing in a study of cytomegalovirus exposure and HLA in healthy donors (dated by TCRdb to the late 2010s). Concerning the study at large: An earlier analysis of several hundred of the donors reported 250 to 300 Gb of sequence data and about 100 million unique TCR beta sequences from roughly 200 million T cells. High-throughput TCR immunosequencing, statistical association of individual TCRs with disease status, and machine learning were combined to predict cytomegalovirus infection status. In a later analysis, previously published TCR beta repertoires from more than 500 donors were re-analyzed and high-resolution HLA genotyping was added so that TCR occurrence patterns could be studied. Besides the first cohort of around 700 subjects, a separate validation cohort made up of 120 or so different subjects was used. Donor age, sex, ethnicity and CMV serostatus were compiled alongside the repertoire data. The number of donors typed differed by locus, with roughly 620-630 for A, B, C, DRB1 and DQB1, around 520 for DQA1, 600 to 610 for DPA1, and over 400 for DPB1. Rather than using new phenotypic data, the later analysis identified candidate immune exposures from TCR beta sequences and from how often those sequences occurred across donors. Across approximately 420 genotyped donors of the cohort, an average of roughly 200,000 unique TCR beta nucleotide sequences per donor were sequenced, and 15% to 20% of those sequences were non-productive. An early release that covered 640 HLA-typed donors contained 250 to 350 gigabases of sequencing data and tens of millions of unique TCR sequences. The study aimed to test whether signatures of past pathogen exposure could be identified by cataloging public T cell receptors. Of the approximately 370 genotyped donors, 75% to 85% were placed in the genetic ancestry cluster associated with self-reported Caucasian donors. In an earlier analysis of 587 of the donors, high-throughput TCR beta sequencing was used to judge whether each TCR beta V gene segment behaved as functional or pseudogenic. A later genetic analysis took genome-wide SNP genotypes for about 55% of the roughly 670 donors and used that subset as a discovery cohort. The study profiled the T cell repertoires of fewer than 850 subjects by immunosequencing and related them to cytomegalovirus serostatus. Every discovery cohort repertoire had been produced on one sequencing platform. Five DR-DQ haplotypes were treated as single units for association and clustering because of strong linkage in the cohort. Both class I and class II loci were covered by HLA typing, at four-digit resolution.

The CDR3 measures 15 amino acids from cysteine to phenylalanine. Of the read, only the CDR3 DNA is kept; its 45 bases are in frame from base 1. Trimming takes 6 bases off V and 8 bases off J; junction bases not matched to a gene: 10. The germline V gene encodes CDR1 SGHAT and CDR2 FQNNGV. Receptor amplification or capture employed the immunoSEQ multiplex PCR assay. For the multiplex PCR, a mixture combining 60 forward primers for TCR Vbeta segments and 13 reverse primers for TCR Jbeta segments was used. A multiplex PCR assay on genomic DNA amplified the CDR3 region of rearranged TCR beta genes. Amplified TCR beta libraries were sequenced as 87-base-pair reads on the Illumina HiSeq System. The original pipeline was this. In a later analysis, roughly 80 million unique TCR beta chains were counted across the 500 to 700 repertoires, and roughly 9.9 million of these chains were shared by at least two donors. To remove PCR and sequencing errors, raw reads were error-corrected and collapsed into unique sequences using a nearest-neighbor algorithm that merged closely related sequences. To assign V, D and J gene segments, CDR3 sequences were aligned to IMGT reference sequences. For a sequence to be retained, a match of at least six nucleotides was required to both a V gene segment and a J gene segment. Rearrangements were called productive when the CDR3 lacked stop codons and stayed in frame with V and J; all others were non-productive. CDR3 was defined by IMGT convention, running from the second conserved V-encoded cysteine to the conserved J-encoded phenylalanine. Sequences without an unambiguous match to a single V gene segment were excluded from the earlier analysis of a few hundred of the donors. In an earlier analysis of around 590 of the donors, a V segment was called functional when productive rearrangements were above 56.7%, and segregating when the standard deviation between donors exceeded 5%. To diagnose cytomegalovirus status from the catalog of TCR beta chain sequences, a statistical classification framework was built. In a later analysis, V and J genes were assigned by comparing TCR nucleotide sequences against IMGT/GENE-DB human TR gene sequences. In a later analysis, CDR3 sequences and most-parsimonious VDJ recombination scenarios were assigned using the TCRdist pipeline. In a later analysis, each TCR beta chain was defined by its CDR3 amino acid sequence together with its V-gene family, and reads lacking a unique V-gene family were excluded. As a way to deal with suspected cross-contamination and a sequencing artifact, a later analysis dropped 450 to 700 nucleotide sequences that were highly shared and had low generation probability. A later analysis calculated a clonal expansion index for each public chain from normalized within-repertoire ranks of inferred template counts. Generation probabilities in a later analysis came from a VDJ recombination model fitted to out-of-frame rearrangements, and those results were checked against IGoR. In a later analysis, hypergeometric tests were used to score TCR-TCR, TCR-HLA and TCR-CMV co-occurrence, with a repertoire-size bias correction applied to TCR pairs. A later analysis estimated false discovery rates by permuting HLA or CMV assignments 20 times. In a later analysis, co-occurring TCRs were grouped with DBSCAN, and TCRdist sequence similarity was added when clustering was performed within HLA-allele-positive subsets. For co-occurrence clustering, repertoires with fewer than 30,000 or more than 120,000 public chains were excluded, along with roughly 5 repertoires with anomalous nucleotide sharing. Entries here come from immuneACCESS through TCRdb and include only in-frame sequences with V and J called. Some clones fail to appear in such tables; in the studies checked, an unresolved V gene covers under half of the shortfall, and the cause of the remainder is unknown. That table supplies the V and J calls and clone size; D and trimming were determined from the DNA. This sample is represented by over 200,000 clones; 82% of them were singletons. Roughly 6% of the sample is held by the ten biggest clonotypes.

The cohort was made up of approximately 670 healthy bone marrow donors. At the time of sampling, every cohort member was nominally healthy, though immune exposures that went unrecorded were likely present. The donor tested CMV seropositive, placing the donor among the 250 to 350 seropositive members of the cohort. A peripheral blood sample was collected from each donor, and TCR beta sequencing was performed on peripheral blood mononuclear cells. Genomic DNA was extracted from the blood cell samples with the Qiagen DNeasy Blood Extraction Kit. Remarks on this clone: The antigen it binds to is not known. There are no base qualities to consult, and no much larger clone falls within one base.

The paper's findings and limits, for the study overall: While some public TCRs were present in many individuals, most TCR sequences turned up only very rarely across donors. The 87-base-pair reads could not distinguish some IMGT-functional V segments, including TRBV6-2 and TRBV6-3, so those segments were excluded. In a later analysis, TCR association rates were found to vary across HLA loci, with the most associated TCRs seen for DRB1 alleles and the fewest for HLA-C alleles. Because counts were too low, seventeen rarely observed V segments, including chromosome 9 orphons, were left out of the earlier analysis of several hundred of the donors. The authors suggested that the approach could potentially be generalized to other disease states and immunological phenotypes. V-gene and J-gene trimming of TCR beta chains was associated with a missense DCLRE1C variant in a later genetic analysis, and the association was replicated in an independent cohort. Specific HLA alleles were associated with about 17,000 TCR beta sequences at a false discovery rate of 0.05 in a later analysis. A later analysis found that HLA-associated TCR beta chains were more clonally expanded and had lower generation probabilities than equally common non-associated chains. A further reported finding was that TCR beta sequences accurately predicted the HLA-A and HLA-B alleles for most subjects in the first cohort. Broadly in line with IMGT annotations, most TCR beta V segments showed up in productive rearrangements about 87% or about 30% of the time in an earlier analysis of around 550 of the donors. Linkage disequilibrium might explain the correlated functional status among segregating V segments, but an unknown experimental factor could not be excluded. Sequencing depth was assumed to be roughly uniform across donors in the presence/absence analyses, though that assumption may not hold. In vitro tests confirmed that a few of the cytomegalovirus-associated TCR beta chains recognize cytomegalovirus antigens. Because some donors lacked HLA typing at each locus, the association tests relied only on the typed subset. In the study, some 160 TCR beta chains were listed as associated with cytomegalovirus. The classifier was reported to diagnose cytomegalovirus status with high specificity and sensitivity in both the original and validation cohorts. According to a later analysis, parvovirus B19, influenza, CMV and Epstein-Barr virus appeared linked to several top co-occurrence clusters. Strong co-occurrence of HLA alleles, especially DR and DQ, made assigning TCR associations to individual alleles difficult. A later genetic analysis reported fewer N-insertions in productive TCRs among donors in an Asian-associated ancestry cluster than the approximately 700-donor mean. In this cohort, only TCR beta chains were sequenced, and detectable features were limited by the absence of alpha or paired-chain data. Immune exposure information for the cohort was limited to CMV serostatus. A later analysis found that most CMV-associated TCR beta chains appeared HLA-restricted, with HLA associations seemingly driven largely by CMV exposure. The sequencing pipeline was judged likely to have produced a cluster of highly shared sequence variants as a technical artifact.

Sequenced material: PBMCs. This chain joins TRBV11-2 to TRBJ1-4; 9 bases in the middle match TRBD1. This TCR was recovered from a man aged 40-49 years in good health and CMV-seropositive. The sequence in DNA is TGTGCCAGCAGGGGGACAGGGCAGGGGGAAGAAAAACTGTTTTTT. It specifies CASRGTGQGEEKLFF.